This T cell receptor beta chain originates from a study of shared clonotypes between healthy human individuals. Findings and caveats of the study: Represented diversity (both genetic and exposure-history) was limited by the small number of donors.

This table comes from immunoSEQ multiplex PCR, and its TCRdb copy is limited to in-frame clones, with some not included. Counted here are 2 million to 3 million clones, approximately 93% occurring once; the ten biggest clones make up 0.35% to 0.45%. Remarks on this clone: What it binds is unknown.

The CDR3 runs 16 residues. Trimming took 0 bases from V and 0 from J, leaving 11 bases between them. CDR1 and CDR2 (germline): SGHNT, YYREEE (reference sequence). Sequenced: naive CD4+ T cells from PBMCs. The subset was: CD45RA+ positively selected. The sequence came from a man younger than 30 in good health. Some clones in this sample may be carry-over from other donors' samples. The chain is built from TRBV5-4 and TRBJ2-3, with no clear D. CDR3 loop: CASSLAAATSTDTQYF. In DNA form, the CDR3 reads TGTGCCAGCAGCTTGGCGGCTGCGACTAGCACAGATACGCAGTATTTT. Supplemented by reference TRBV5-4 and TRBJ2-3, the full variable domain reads ETGVTQSPTHLIKTRGQQVTLRCSSQSGHNTVSWYQQALGQGPQFIFQYYREEENGRGNFPPRFSGLQFPNYSSELNVNALELDDSALYLCASSLAAATSTDTQYFGPGTRLTVL.